Listed below are T cell receptor beta chains from one sample, sequenced in a study of T cell responses to AZD1222 COVID-19 vaccine. Clones were read by immunoSEQ multiplex PCR, and TCRdb kept only the in-frame ones, dropping some. The sample contains some 150,000 clones, 88% of which appear only once. The input for sequencing was peripheral blood, taken 28 days after the second AZD1222 dose. The receptors stem from an adult who received the AZD1222 COVID-19 vaccine. The CDR3 runs from the conserved cysteine through the conserved F or W.

v_gene	j_gene	CDR3aa
TRBV6-6	TRBJ1-2	CASSYSRAGDYGYTF
TRBV7-8	TRBJ1-1	CASSPSFSEAFF
TRBV2	TRBJ1-5	CASSESQGPKPQHF
TRBV19	TRBJ2-1	CASNPTKGLAVHEQFF
TRBV29-1	TRBJ1-2	CSGRQEDYGYTF
TRBV5-1	TRBJ2-5	CASSLGGQTQYF
TRBV27	TRBJ1-5	CASSFRGNQPQHF
TRBV29-1	TRBJ1-4	CSVKDRPGEKLFF
TRBV19	TRBJ1-4	CASSPPTSIPGKLFF
TRBV5-6	TRBJ2-5	CASSSSGPEETQYF
TRBV11-2	TRBJ1-4	CASSIDRGRSEKLFF
TRBV30	TRBJ1-6	CAWVGPGNSPLHF
TRBV6-5	TRBJ1-2	CASSRATESYGYTF
TRBV5-4	TRBJ1-2	CASSLYTGGAEWGYTF
TRBV5-1	TRBJ1-1	CASSLGSLGTEAFF
TRBV3-1/TRBV3-2	TRBJ1-2	CASSQAGAYGYTF
TRBV11-2	TRBJ2-3	CASSFELAGTDTQYF
TRBV6-5	TRBJ2-1	CASSYREDNEQFF
TRBV27	TRBJ1-5	CASSLADRNQPQHF
TRBV7-9	TRBJ2-6	CASSSSGANVLTF
TRBV7-3	TRBJ2-3	CASSSGHNRGTDTQYF
TRBV5-1	TRBJ1-6	CASSQGQDNSPLHF
TRBV7-9	TRBJ1-1	CASSFPGTEAFF
TRBV5-1	TRBJ2-1	CASSLAGENNNEQFF
TRBV12-3/TRBV12-4	TRBJ1-1	CASSFEEDTEAFF
TRBV7-8	TRBJ2-1	CASSLVGGGGGAWEQFF
TRBV7-9	TRBJ1-2	CASSPQSLYYGYTF
TRBV7-9	TRBJ1-2	CASSLAGVSPNYGYTF
TRBV6-5	TRBJ1-6	CASTTLQGIRSPLHF
TRBV19	TRBJ1-5	CASKGLFGDQPQHF
TRBV19	TRBJ2-2	CASSIGWVRSSGGELFF
TRBV7-9	TRBJ2-7	CASSLTSRSAYEQYF
TRBV15	TRBJ2-1	CATSGGTSGGSSSYNEQFF
TRBV20-1	TRBJ2-3	CSASVLNTQYF
TRBV27	TRBJ1-2	CASSLGNAYGYTF
TRBV27	TRBJ1-2	CASSKGRGYTF
TRBV5-6	TRBJ1-1	CASSFGVGTEAFF